Sequencing of this T cell receptor beta chain was carried out in a study of blood T cell repertoires in COVID-19. CDR3 length: 12 amino acids. The germline V and J ends were trimmed by 1 base and 8 bases, with 6 bases remaining between them. The germline V gene encodes CDR1 PRHDT and CDR2 FYEKMQ (reference sequence). Sequenced by immunoSEQ multiplex PCR; TCRdb stores in-frame clones only, minus some. Here the sample spans roughly 140,000 clones, around four fifths being singletons. This receptor was taken from a woman aged 40 to 50 who had recovered from COVID-19. Material for sequencing was PBMCs or T cells enriched from blood (not recorded which). This chain uses TRBV13 with TRBJ2-1; weak D call: TRBD1 (6 bases). This chain's CDR3 is CASSLAGDEQFF. The CDR3 DNA is TGTGCCAGCAGCTTAGCAGGGGATGAGCAGTTCTTC.